This T cell receptor beta chain was found in a study of identifying expanded T cells in peripheral blood. Germline V lookup: CDR1 MDHEN, CDR2 SYDVKM. This CDR3 is 15 amino acids long. V shed 5 bases and J 6 bases; nucleotides not matched to a gene: 8. The repertoire was sequenced with immunoSEQ multiplex PCR; TCRdb's copy has only in-frame clones and lacks some. The table includes 100,000 to 150,000 clones, more than 75% detected once. The rearrangement uses TRBV28 and TRBJ1-4, with 8 bases lining up with TRBD1. The receptor was derived from a person between 18 and 75 years old in good health. What was sequenced was blood. CDR3 in amino acids: CASSLPGQAYEKLFF. Here the CDR3 DNA reads TGTGCCAGCAGTCTCCCGGGACAGGCTTATGAAAAACTGTTTTTT. Looking up the rest from reference TRBV28 and TRBJ1-4 gives the full variable domain: DVKVTQSSRYLVKRTGEKVFLECVQDMDHENMFWYRQDPGLGLRLIYFSYDVKMKEKGDIPEGYSVSREKKERFSLILESASTNQTSMYLCASSLPGQAYEKLFFGSGTQLSVL.